This TCR beta chain originates from a study of post-analysis software for immune sequencing data. Unique molecular identifiers were present in the TCR beta cDNA libraries. Input of about 0.85 to 10 million T cells yielded roughly 0.5 million cDNA molecules. TCRdb itself ran the PCR reads through MiXCR, one entry per CDR3 protein. The table includes around 770,000 distinct CDR3 sequences, just over 45% detected once. Findings and limits, study-wide: In patients, TRBV5-6, TRBV5-1 and TRBV20-1 belonged to four or five TRBV segments found more frequently than in controls. Multiple sclerosis patients had significantly lower normalized Chao1 diversity than controls.

This clonotype was picked up a small number of times. The antigen is not known. Germline CDR1 and CDR2: MNHEY and SVGAGI. V shed 2 bases and J shed 5 bases, with 10 bases lying between them. The CDR3 has 14 amino acids. The material sequenced was blood. This TCR was sampled from a girl aged 10-17 years with multiple sclerosis. The chain has TRBV6-5 and TRBJ2-1, with D possibly matching TRBD2 (6 bases). CDR3: CASSYVLADNEQFF. CDR3 in DNA: TGTGCCAGCAGTTACGTACTAGCTGACAATGAGCAGTTCTTC.